Listed below are T cell receptor beta chains from one sample, sequenced in a study of OX40 agonist ivuxolimab in advanced cancers. Generated by immunoSEQ multiplex PCR, the TCRdb table keeps only in-frame clones and is missing some. The table lists fewer than 70,000 clones, less than 85% of them singletons. The specimen comprised CD4+ or CD8+ T cells sorted from blood, sampled in a trial of the OX40 agonist ivuxolimab. The receptors originated from an adult with an advanced solid tumor such as melanoma, head and neck, liver or kidney cancer. The CDR3 runs from the conserved cysteine through the conserved F or W. The D gene is left open where the match is weak. For some rows the clone size is stated as once, few or many, or as a class when expanded; others skip it.

NA,TRBJ1-5,TRBV5-6,NA,CASHRRYLNQPQHF,TGTGCCAGTCATCGACGCTATCTCAATCAGCCCCAGCATTTT
TRBD1,TRBJ1-1,TRBV6-5,NA,CATEDRGGRNTEAFF,TGTGCCACCGAGGACAGGGGAGGACGAAACACTGAAGCTTTCTTT
NA,TRBJ2-5,TRBV7-7,NA,CASSLGGQTVETQYF,TGTGCTAGCAGCTTAGGGGGGCAGACGGTAGAGACCCAGTACTTC
NA,TRBJ2-5,TRBV7-8,few,CASSLVARGRETQYF,TGTGCCAGCAGCTTAGTAGCGAGGGGAAGAGAGACCCAGTACTTC
NA,TRBJ1-1,TRBV5-3,NA,CARSFPSMNTEAFF,TGTGCCAGAAGCTTTCCCTCCATGAACACTGAAGCTTTCTTT
NA,TRBJ1-6,TRBV5-1,few,CASSLQDVKDSPLHF,TGCGCCAGCAGCTTACAGGACGTAAAGGATTCACCCCTCCACTTT
NA,TRBJ1-2,TRBV19,NA,CATRTQQGYGYTF,TGTGCCACCCGGACCCAACAGGGCTATGGCTACACCTTC
NA,TRBJ1-2,TRBV28,NA,CASRPQGYSYGYTF,TGTGCCAGCAGGCCCCAGGGGTATAGCTATGGCTACACCTTC
NA,TRBJ1-5,TRBV30,NA,CAWNPGDKNQPQHF,TGTGCCTGGAACCCCGGGGACAAAAATCAGCCCCAGCATTTT
NA,TRBJ2-1,TRBV7-6,NA,CASSLEAGPVGQFF,TGTGCCAGCAGCTTAGAGGCGGGACCGGTAGGGCAGTTCTTC
TRBD1,TRBJ1-3,TRBV6-6,few,CASRHHGTVGNTIYF,TGTGCCAGCAGGCACCATGGGACAGTAGGAAACACCATATATTTT
NA,TRBJ1-4,TRBV6-6,NA,CASSLRGQGTEKLFF,TGTGCCAGCAGTTTACGGGGTCAGGGAACCGAAAAACTGTTTTTT
NA,TRBJ2-2,TRBV21-1,NA,CASSLGRGTETGELFF,TGTGCCAGCAGCCTTGGTCGGGGAACAGAAACCGGGGAGCTGTTTTTT
TRBD2,TRBJ2-3,TRBV11-1,NA,CASSRLAGGATDTQYF,TGTGCCAGCAGCCGTCTAGCGGGGGGTGCCACAGATACGCAGTATTTT
TRBD2,TRBJ2-1,TRBV11-2,NA,CASSFAGGSYNEQFF,TGTGCCAGCAGCTTCGCGGGGGGTTCCTACAATGAGCAGTTCTTC
NA,TRBJ1-2,TRBV7-2,NA,CASSPGSNYGYTF,TGTGCCAGCAGCCCCGGATCTAACTATGGCTACACCTTC